This is a list of T cell receptor beta chains from one sample in a study of blood T cell repertoires in COVID-19. Assay used: immunoSEQ multiplex PCR; TCRdb lists only in-frame clones, some missing. The data hold about 240,000 clones, with more than 75% observed a single time. The sample was peripheral blood. These receptors were taken from a woman in her thirties or forties who had recovered from COVID-19. The CDR3 runs from the conserved cysteine through the conserved F or W. A D gene is named only where the DNA matches it firmly. Only part of the rows carry a size: once, few, many, or a class if the clone is expanded.

TRBJ1-2,.,TRBV6-2/TRBV6-3,.,TGTGCCAGCAGTTACGGAAGGGAGGGCTACACCTTC,CASSYGREGYTF
TRBJ2-2,TRBD2,TRBV5-4,.,TGTGCCAGCAGCTTTGGCTCGGGACTAGCCGGCGGGGAGCTGTTTTTT,CASSFGSGLAGGELFF
TRBJ1-2,.,TRBV18,.,TGTGCCAGCTCACCACTCGGTCCCTCCAACTATGGCTACACCTTC,CASSPLGPSNYGYTF
TRBJ1-1,.,TRBV19,.,TGTGCCAGTAGTTTGGGGAGGCCCACTGAAGCTTTCTTT,CASSLGRPTEAFF
TRBJ1-1,.,TRBV7-2,.,TGTGCCAGCAGCTTAGGGACACTGAACACTGAAGCTTTCTTT,CASSLGTLNTEAFF
TRBJ1-5,TRBD1,TRBV6-2/TRBV6-3,.,TGTGCCAGCAGTTCCCACAGGGGATCGGGCAATCAGCCCCAGCATTTT,CASSSHRGSGNQPQHF
TRBJ2-2,TRBD2,TRBV3-1/TRBV3-2,few,TGTGCCAGCAGCCCGGGACTAGCGGGTACCGGGGAGCTGTTTTTT,CASSPGLAGTGELFF
TRBJ1-1,.,TRBV19,few,TGTGCCAGTAGTATACTGCAGGGCATGGGTTGGGACACTGAAGCTTTCTTT,CASSILQGMGWDTEAFF
TRBJ2-2,.,TRBV7-9,.,TGTGCCAGCAGTGGGCGGAACACCGGGGAGCTGTTTTTT,CASSGRNTGELFF
TRBJ2-1,.,TRBV6-5,.,TGTGCCAGCAGACCCGGGTCAGACTCCTACAATGAGCAGTTCTTC,CASRPGSDSYNEQFF
TRBJ1-3,TRBD1,TRBV6-5,.,TGTGCCAGCAGCCGAGACAGGGGTGGAAACACCATATATTTT,CASSRDRGGNTIYF
TRBJ1-3,.,TRBV30,once,TGTGCCTGGAGCTGGGGCCCCTCTGGAAACACCATATATTTT,CAWSWGPSGNTIYF
TRBJ1-4,TRBD1,TRBV6-2/TRBV6-3,.,TGTGCCAGCAGTTACAGAGGACAGGGGGATGGAAAACTGTTTTTT,CASSYRGQGDGKLFF
TRBJ2-3,TRBD2,TRBV29-1,.,TGCAGCGGCTCGGGGGGGCTCCCAAGCACAGATACGCAGTATTTT,CSGSGGLPSTDTQYF
TRBJ1-2,.,TRBV27,.,TGTGCCAGCAGTCCGAAGACAGGTGGTGGCTACACCTTC,CASSPKTGGGYTF
TRBJ2-5,TRBD2,TRBV11-3,.,TGTGCCAGCAGCTTATTGGGAGGGGAGACCCAGTACTTC,CASSLLGGETQYF
TRBJ1-2,.,TRBV3-1/TRBV3-2,.,TGTGCCAGCAGCCAAGATCCAGGGCCGGCCTATGGCTACACCTTC,CASSQDPGPAYGYTF
TRBJ1-4,TRBD1,TRBV19,.,TGTGCCAGTACCCTCGGACAGGGGTTTTCGAAACTGTTTTTT,CASTLGQGFSKLFF
TRBJ2-3,TRBD2,TRBV4-3,.,TGCGCCAGCAGCCAAGAAGCGGGATGGGATACGCAGTATTTT,CASSQEAGWDTQYF
TRBJ2-2,.,TRBV19,few,TGTGCCAGTAGTATAGGGGGCATGAACACCGGGGAGCTGTTTTTT,CASSIGGMNTGELFF
TRBJ1-1,TRBD1,TRBV15,.,TGTGCCACTCAGGGACAGCCAAACACTGAAGCTTTCTTT,CATQGQPNTEAFF
TRBJ2-2,TRBD1,TRBV7-3,few,TGTGCCAGCAGCTCCCATGGGACAGGGGGGGTTAACACCGGGGAGCTGTTTTTT,CASSSHGTGGVNTGELFF
TRBJ2-1,TRBD2,TRBV4-1,.,TGCGCCAGCAGCCAAGATGGGGCGGGAGGCCCGTACAATGAGCAGTTCTTC,CASSQDGAGGPYNEQFF
TRBJ1-2,.,TRBV27,.,TGTGCCAGCAGTCGGGTGGGAGGTGGCTACACCTTC,CASSRVGGGYTF
TRBJ1-2,TRBD1,TRBV28,.,TGTGCCAGCAGTTCTCCAGGGGGCCCCTCCAACTATGGCTACACCTTC,CASSSPGGPSNYGYTF
TRBJ2-1,.,TRBV6-5,.,TGTGCCAGCAGTTACTCGGGCAGGCAAACCTACAATGAGCAGTTCTTC,CASSYSGRQTYNEQFF
TRBJ1-5,.,TRBV27,.,TGTGCCAGCAGTTTTACGGCGGGGAATCAGCCCCAGCATTTT,CASSFTAGNQPQHF
TRBJ1-6,TRBD1,TRBV9,.,TGTGCCAGCAGCTTAACAAGGGACAGGTATAATTCACCCCTCCACTTT,CASSLTRDRYNSPLHF
TRBJ2-5,.,TRBV19,.,TGTGCCAGTAGTATCGGTCTCGCGGTGGAGACCCAGTACTTC,CASSIGLAVETQYF
TRBJ1-2,TRBD1,TRBV11-3,once,TGTGCCAGCAGCCCCGGACAGGGGCGTATTAACTATGGCTACACCTTC,CASSPGQGRINYGYTF
TRBJ2-7,.,TRBV6-2/TRBV6-3,.,TGTGCCAGCAGTTACTCGGGGAGCTCCTACGAGCAGTACTTC,CASSYSGSSYEQYF
TRBJ2-1,.,TRBV20-1,.,TGCAGTGCTAGTGGGGCACCGAGCTCCTACAATGAGCAGTTCTTC,CSASGAPSSYNEQFF
TRBJ1-2,TRBD1,TRBV30,.,TGTGCCTGGAAACCAGGGACAGGGGGCTATGGCTACACCTTC,CAWKPGTGGYGYTF
TRBJ1-4,.,TRBV19,.,TGTGCCAGTAGTTCTCACGGCGGTAATGAAAAACTGTTTTTT,CASSSHGGNEKLFF
TRBJ2-5,TRBD2,TRBV11-2,.,TGTGCCAGCAGCTACGGACTAGCGGGAGGGGGGGAGACCCAGTACTTC,CASSYGLAGGGETQYF
TRBJ2-6,.,TRBV4-2,.,TGTGCCAGCAGCCAAGCGGGGAGCTCTGGGGCCAACGTCCTGACTTTC,CASSQAGSSGANVLTF
TRBJ2-7,TRBD1,TRBV10-3,.,TGTGCCATCCATGGGACAGGGATGAGTGAGCAGTACTTC,CAIHGTGMSEQYF
TRBJ2-2,TRBD2,TRBV29-1,.,TGCAGCGTTGGGTTGCTAGCGGGCTTCACCGGGGAGCTGTTTTTT,CSVGLLAGFTGELFF
TRBJ2-1,TRBD1,TRBV14,.,TGTGCCAGCAGCCCACCGGGACAGAACAATGAGCAGTTCTTC,CASSPPGQNNEQFF
TRBJ2-3,TRBD2,TRBV11-2,.,TGTGCCAGCAGCTTAGACCCTAGCGGGAGGGGCGCAGATACGCAGTATTTT,CASSLDPSGRGADTQYF
TRBJ2-2,TRBD1,TRBV4-2,few,TGTGCCAGCAGCCAACAGGGGGCGGGCACCGGGGAGCTGTTTTTT,CASSQQGAGTGELFF
TRBJ2-3,TRBD2,TRBV9,.,TGTGCCAGCAGCGTAGGGCTAGCGGAGACCACGCAGTATTTT,CASSVGLAETTQYF
TRBJ1-6,TRBD1,TRBV19,few,TGTGCCAGTAGTAAGGGGGCTTGGGACAGGTCTACTAATTCACCCCTCCACTTT,CASSKGAWDRSTNSPLHF
TRBJ2-7,.,TRBV5-1,.,TGCGCCAGCAGCTTGGGGGGAATCAGGGTAGAGTCCTACGAGCAGTACTTC,CASSLGGIRVESYEQYF
TRBJ1-1,.,TRBV23-1,.,TGCGCCAGCAGTCAAACCCCGGGTGCTTTCTTT,CASSQTPGAFF
TRBJ2-1,TRBD2,TRBV10-3,.,TGTGCCATCAGTGAGTCGGGGACTAGCGGGATTTTGCTCTTC,CAISESGTSGILLF